The 7 T cell receptor beta chains below all came from one sample that was sequenced in a study of cytomegalovirus exposure and HLA in healthy donors. It was with 60 Vbeta and 13 Jbeta primers that the PCR ran. TCRdb's copy holds only in-frame clones and misses some; the assay was immunoSEQ multiplex PCR. The sample lists approximately 61,000 clones, 55% to 80% occurring once. The sample was PBMCs. The receptors shown here come from a woman in her forties or fifties in good health and CMV-seronegative.

This chain connects TRBV7-3 to TRBJ1-2; TRBD1 matches at 10 bases. The CDR3 sequence is 14 residues long. V was clipped by 5 bases and J by 10 bases; unmatched bases: 10. Germline CDR1 is SGHTA and CDR2 is FQGTGA. The CDR3: CASSPSGTGAAYTF. The CDR3 DNA reads as TGTGCCAGCAGCCCATCAGGGACAGGGGCTGCCTACACCTTC.

The chain recombines TRBV15 with TRBJ1-3, with a tentative D call TRBD1 (5 bases). CDR1 and CDR2 (germline): LNHNV, YYDKDF (reference sequence). This CDR3 is built from 14 residues. The V end was cut by 6 bases, the J end by 6 bases, with 15 bases between. The chain's CDR3 is CATSRSGAENTIYF. The CDR3 DNA reads as TGTGCCACCAGTAGAAGTGGGGCAGAAAACACCATATATTTT.

The chain carries TRBV15 and TRBJ1-3, with 7 bases matching TRBD1. V lost 3 bases, J lost 4 bases, and 6 bases stayed unmatched. The CDR3 runs 15 residues. CDR1 and CDR2 (germline): LNHNV, YYDKDF (reference sequence). CDR3 sequence: CATSSATGAGNTIYF. The CDR3 DNA is TGTGCCACCAGCAGTGCTACAGGGGCCGGAAACACCATATATTTT. Drawing the rest from reference TRBV15 and TRBJ1-3, the complete variable domain is DAMVIQNPRYQVTQFGKPVTLSCSQTLNHNVMYWYQQKSSQAPKLLFHYYDKDFNNEADTPDNFQSRRPNTSFCFLDIRSPGLGDTAMYLCATSSATGAGNTIYFGEGSWLTVV.

V gene TRBV7-2 combines with J gene TRBJ2-7; unclear D gene. Germline-derived CDR1 and CDR2 are SGHTA and FQGNSA. This CDR3 is 13 amino acids long. V lost 9 bases and J 2 bases, leaving 14 bases between the germline ends. The CDR3 spells CAREPQRAYEQYF. Here the CDR3 DNA reads TGTGCCAGGGAACCTCAGCGCGCCTACGAGCAGTACTTC.

This clone turned up a few times. The chain couples TRBV5-1 to TRBJ2-1, with 9 bases lining up with TRBD2. CDR3 length: 15 amino acids. The V gene end was trimmed by 2 bases and the J gene end by 5 bases; junction bases not matched to a gene: 5. Germline V gene lookup returns CDR1 SGHRS and CDR2 YFSETQ. CDR3 sequence: CASSFLAGTNNEQFF. The CDR3 bases are TGCGCCAGCAGCTTCCTAGCGGGGACCAACAATGAGCAGTTCTTC.

The chain joins TRBV7-6 to TRBJ1-2; D is unresolved. Deletions cut 2 bases from V and 6 bases from J, with 10 bases between. The germline V gene has CDR1 SGHVS and CDR2 FNYEAQ. The CDR3 runs 13 residues. The CDR3 sequence is CASSLTFQDGYTF. CDR3 DNA sequence: TGTGCCAGCAGCTTAACGTTTCAGGATGGCTACACCTTC.

This sequence joins TRBV7-6 and TRBJ1-2; D is undetermined. Germline CDR1 and CDR2: SGHVS and FNYEAQ. Trimming took off 1 base at V and 8 bases at J, with 5 bases between the two ends. The CDR3 has 11 residues. The CDR3, as DNA: TGTGCCAGCAGCTTAGGTTCGGGCTACACCTTC. Translation gives CASSLGSGYTF.